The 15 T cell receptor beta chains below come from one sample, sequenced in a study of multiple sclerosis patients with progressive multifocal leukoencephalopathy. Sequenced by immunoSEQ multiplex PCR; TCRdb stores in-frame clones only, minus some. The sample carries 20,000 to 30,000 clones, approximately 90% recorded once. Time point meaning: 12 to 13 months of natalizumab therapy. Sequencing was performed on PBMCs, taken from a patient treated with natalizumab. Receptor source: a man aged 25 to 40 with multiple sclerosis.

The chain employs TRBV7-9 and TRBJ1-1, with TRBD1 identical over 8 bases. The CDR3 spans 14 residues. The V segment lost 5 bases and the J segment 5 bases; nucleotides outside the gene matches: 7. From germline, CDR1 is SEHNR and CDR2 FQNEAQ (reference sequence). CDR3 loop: CASSEQGGGTEAFF. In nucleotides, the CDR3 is TGTGCCAGCAGCGAACAGGGGGGTGGGACTGAAGCTTTCTTT.

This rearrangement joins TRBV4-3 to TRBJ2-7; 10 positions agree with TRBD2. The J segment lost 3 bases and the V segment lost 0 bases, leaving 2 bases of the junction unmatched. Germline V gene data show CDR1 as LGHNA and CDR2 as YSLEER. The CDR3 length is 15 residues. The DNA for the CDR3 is TGCGCCAGCAGCCAAGAACAGCGGGAGGGCTACGAGCAGTACTTC. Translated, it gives CASSQEQREGYEQYF.

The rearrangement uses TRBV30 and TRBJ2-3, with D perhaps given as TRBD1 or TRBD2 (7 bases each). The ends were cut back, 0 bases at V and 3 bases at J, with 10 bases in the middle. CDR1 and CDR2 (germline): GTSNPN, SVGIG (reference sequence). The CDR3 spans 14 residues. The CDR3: CAWSVQGGTDTQYF. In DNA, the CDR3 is TGTGCCTGGAGTGTCCAGGGGGGGACAGATACGCAGTATTTT.

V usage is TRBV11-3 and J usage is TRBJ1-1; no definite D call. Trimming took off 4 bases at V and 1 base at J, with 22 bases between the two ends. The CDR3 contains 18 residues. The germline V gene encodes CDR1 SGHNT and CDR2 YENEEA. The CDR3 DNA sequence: TGTGCCAGCAGCTCTCGCCGAGTCGCATCGGGTGAGAACACTGAAGCTTTCTTT. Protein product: CASSSRRVASGENTEAFF.

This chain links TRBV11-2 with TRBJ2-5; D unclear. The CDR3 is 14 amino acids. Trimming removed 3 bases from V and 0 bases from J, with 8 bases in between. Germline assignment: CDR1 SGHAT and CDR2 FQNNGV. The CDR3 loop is CASSLEGNQETQYF. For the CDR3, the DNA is TGTGCCAGCAGCTTGGAAGGCAACCAAGAGACCCAGTACTTC. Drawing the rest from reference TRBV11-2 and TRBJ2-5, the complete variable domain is EAGVAQSPRYKIIEKRQSVAFWCNPISGHATLYWYQQILGQGPKLLIQFQNNGVVDDSQLPKDRFSAERLKGVDSTLKIQPAKLEDSAVYLCASSLEGNQETQYFGPGTRLLVL.

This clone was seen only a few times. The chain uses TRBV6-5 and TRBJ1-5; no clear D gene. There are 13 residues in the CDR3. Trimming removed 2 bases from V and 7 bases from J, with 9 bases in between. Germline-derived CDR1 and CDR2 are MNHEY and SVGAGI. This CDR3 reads CASSYRIGQPQHF. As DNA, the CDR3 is TGTGCCAGCAGTTACAGGATCGGGCAGCCCCAGCATTTT.

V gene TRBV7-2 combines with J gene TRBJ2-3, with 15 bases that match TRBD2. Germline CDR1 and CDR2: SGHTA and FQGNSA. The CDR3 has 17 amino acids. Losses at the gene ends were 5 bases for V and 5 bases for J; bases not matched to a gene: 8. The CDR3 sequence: CASSAAGTSGRRDTQYF. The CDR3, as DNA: TGTGCCAGCAGCGCGGCCGGGACTAGCGGGAGGAGAGATACGCAGTATTTT.

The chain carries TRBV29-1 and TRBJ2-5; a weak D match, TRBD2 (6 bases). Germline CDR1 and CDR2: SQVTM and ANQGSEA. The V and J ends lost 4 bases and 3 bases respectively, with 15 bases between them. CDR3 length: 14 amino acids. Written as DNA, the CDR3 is TGCAGCGTTGTTTGGGCGGGGCAAGAAGAGACCCAGTACTTC. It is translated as CSVVWAGQEETQYF.

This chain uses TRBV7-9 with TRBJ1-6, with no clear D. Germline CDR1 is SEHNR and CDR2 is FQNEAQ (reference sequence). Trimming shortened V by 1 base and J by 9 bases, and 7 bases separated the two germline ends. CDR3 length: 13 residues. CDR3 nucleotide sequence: TGTGCCAGCAGCTTAGGCATCCGTTCACCCCTCCACTTT. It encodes CASSLGIRSPLHF.

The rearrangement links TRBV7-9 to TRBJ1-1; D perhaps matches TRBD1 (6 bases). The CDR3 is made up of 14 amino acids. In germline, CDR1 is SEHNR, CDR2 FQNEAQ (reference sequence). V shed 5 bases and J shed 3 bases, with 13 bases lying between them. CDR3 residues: CASSPQGFYTEAFF. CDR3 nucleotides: TGTGCCAGCAGCCCGCAGGGGTTTTACACTGAAGCTTTCTTT.

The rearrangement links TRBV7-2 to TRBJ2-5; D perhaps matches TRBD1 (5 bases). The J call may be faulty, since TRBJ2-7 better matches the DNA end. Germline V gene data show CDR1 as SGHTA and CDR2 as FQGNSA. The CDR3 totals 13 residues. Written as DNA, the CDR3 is TGTGCCAGCAGCTCACGACAGCGTGGCGAGCAGTACTTC. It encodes CASSSRQRGEQYF.

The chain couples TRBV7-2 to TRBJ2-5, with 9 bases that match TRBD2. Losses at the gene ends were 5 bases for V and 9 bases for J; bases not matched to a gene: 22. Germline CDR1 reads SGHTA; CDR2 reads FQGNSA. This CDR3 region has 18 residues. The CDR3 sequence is CASSPGLAGGVGWEAQYF. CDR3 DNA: TGTGCCAGCAGCCCGGGACTAGCCGGAGGTGTCGGATGGGAGGCCCAGTACTTC.

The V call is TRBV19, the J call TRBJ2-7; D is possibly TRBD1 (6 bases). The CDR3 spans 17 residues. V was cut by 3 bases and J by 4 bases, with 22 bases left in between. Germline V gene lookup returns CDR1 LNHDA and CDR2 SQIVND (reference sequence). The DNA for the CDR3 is TGTGCCAGTAGTATTGGTCAGGGCAGGGGTGCATTATACGAGCAGTACGTC. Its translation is CASSIGQGRGALYEQYV.

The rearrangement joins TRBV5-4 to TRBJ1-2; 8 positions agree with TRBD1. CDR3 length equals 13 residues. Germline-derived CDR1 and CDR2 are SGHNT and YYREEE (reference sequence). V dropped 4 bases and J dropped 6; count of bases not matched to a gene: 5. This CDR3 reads CASSMAGGDGYTF. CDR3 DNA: TGTGCCAGCAGCATGGCAGGGGGCGATGGCTACACCTTC.

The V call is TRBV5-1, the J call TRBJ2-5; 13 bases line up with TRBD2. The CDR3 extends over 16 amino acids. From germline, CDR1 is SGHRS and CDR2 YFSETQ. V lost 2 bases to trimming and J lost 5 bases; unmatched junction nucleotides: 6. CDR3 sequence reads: CASSFRTSGSGETQYF. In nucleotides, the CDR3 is TGCGCCAGCAGCTTTCGGACTAGCGGGAGTGGGGAGACCCAGTACTTC.